This entry is about one TCR beta chain. The antigen is undetermined. This specimen comes from a study of cytomegalovirus exposure and HLA in healthy donors. Study outcomes and limitations: The CMV antigen specificity of a few CMV-associated chains was confirmed through in vitro analysis. A later analysis reportedly found that, within productive TCRs, an Asian-associated ancestry cluster had fewer N-insertions than the mean observed across the roughly 630 donors.

Donors were ostensibly healthy at sampling, although undocumented immune exposures were probable. V dropped 0 bases and J dropped 3 bases, with 9 bases sitting between them. The length of the CDR3 is 16 residues. CDR1 and CDR2 from the germline V gene are LGHNA and YSLEER. 60 Vbeta and 13 Jbeta primers were used in PCR. Sequenced by immunoSEQ multiplex PCR; TCRdb stores in-frame clones only, minus some. The sample has about 160,000 clones, roughly four fifths seen once. The V call is TRBV4-3, the J call TRBJ2-6; D call uncertain. This TCR derives from a man over 45 in good health and CMV-seropositive. The sequenced material came from PBMCs. The CDR3 loop is CASSQDRVFGANVLTF. In DNA form, the CDR3 reads TGCGCCAGCAGCCAAGATAGAGTTTTTGGGGCCAACGTCCTGACTTTC.